The T cell receptor beta chain under discussion was sequenced for a study of blood T cells in healthy people across ages (dated by TCRdb to between 2015 and 2016). Regarding the complete study: In model experiments, template switching captured about one uniquely barcoded TCR beta cDNA molecule for every two T cells. The study measured age-related changes in TCR beta repertoire diversity using deep sequencing normalized with unique cDNA molecular identifiers. The donors were split into four age groups: young (average around 17 years), middle-aged (about 40), aged (62) and long-lived (approximately 80). To avoid experimental bias, donors of different ages were spread randomly across the sequencing lanes. Two additional independent replicas of 1 million unique cDNA reads from the same blood draw were analyzed for two donors (one aged 18 to 29 and one aged 80 or older).

Systemically healthy Caucasian individuals from Russia, 39 in total and aged roughly 6 to 95 years, were included as donors. About 10 milliliters of peripheral blood were collected from each donor into EDTA-treated Vacutainer tubes. Ficoll-Paque density-gradient centrifugation was used to isolate PBMCs, with at least 6.5 million per sample. Total RNA was extracted from PBMCs with Trizol reagent, with at least 5 micrograms obtained per sample. The percentages of naive CD45RAhigh/CD27high T cells were determined by flow cytometry on a PBMC aliquot from every donor. Receptor libraries were prepared by 5' RACE. The instrument given in TCRdb is Illumina HiSeq 2500. The second PCR ran for about 6 to 11 cycles and used a J-beta primer mix along with a sample-barcoded 5' primer. A template-switch 5' adaptor carrying 12 random nucleotides introduced a unique molecular identifier onto each TCR beta cDNA molecule. Each sample yielded at least 2.5 million CDR3-containing paired-end reads. All of the RNA was converted into first-strand cDNA using the Mint cDNA synthesis kit, with a TRBC-specific oligonucleotide serving as the primer. Following uracil-DNA glycosylase treatment, all cDNA underwent a first 18-cycle PCR with the universal primers M1SS and BC2_uni_R. The original pipeline was this. Each sample was normalized by randomly selecting 1 million high-quality reads, each carrying a distinct molecular identifier. Instead of being binned into consensus sequences, reads with shared molecular identifiers were discarded. MiTCR, with a Q25 quality threshold and the strictest error-elimination algorithm, was used for CDR3 identification, clonotype clustering and error correction. A nonparametric unseen species model using Euler transformation provided a lower-bound estimate of total TCR beta diversity. TCRdb reran the public reads through fastp at Q25 and MiXCR, keeping productive beta chains. Entries that share a CDR3 protein sequence are merged under the most common genes and DNA. TCRdb assigned the V and J calls; the authors' analysis was not used. The table for this sample lists over 950,000 distinct CDR3 sequences; about 53% of them were counted only once. About 21% of the sample goes to the ten largest clones.

The research as a whole found: There was a strong correlation between observed TCR beta diversity and the percentage of naive T cells measured by flow cytometry. Observed TCR beta diversity per million T cells fell roughly linearly with age, and a significant reduction was already apparent by age around 44. Compared with the aged group, the long-lived group had more naive CD4+ T cells, fewer expanded clones and increased TCR diversity, a pattern suggesting age selection. The CMV infection status of donors was not known, potentially confounding age-related changes in expanded clonotypes. Because profiling used bulk unsorted PBMCs, naive and antigen-experienced compartments could not be compared conclusively. Estimates of total diversity based on one million sequenced T cells were considered lower bounds and underestimates.

The CDR3 starts with the cysteine, ends with the phenylalanine, and has 14 residues. This entry keeps only the CDR3 DNA: 42 bases, framed from base 1. Per the germline V gene, MDHEN is the CDR1 and SYDVKM is the CDR2. Between the V and J ends, shortened by 3 bases and 3 bases respectively, the junction contains 9 bases. As regards this clonotype: Its antigen is unknown. Base qualities are not recorded, but no much larger clone differs from it by a single base.

Sequencing was performed on blood. The rearranged chain carries TRBV28 and TRBJ1-5, and TRBD1 may be the D gene, going by 5 matching bases. This clonotype was obtained from a woman between 55 and 75 years old in good health. The CDR3 corresponds to CASSFDSFNQPQHF. The sequenced DNA is TGTGCCAGCAGTTTTGACAGTTTCAATCAGCCCCAGCATTTT.